The entry below gives a single T cell receptor beta chain sequence along with its context. Clones were sequenced by immunoSEQ multiplex PCR, and TCRdb holds only the in-frame ones, with some missing. The top ten hold around 0.24% of the sample, which has around 79,000 clones, roughly nine tenths seen once. The sample originates from a study of technical replicates of blood from a few donors. Sequenced: T cells isolated from PBMCs. The receptor was isolated from a human donor in good health.

The CDR3 sequence is CASSLVLSQGGRGYTF. The CDR3 bases are TGTGCCAGCAGCTTAGTTTTAAGCCAGGGGGGAAGAGGCTACACCTTC. J is TRBJ1-2 and V is TRBV7-2, with 7 bases identical to TRBD1. V dropped 1 base and J dropped 8; count of bases not matched to a gene: 13. The CDR3 sequence is 16 residues long. Germline CDR1 SGHTA, CDR2 FQGNSA.